The present T cell receptor beta chain was sequenced within a study of blood T cells in healthy people across ages (dated by TCRdb to between 2014 and 2017). The study in broad terms: In model experiments, template switching captured roughly one uniquely barcoded TCR beta cDNA molecule for every two T cells. Using deep sequencing normalized with unique cDNA molecular identifiers, the study measured how TCR beta repertoire diversity changes with age. Four age groups were formed from the donors: young (average approximately 15 years), middle-aged (roughly 38), aged (62) and long-lived (about 80). To avoid experimental bias, donors of different ages were spread randomly across the sequencing lanes. For two donors (one aged 18 to 30 and one aged 80 or older), the study analyzed two additional independent replicas of 1 million unique cDNA reads from the same blood draw.

The library was produced with 5' RACE. The run used an Illumina HiSeq 2500. The second PCR ran for roughly 7 to 12 cycles and used a J-beta primer mix along with a sample-barcoded 5' primer. Each TCR beta cDNA molecule received a unique molecular identifier from a template-switch 5' adaptor carrying 12 random nucleotides. At least 2.5 million CDR3-containing paired-end reads were obtained from each sample. All of the RNA was converted into first-strand cDNA using the Mint cDNA synthesis kit, with a TRBC-specific oligonucleotide serving as the primer. All cDNA was treated with uracil-DNA glycosylase and then went through a first 18-cycle PCR with the universal primers M1SS and BC2_uni_R. The authors' analysis ran thus. For normalization, 1 million high-quality reads, each with a distinct molecular identifier, were randomly selected from each sample. Instead of being binned into consensus sequences, reads that shared molecular identifiers were thrown out. MiTCR, run with a Q25 quality threshold and the strictest error-elimination algorithm, handled CDR3 identification, clonotype clustering and error correction. A nonparametric unseen species model with Euler transformation was used to estimate lower-bound total TCR beta diversity. TCRdb took the public reads, trimmed them with fastp at Q25, ran MiXCR for clone calling and kept in-frame beta chains. Every CDR3 protein is listed once, alongside the most common genes and DNA of its rows. The V and J calls and clone size are TCRdb's, not the authors'. This sample holds 650,000 to 900,000 distinct CDR3 sequences; approximately 65% were observed only once. Of the sample, around a quarter falls within the top ten clones.

A word on this clonotype: The antigen it recognizes is unknown. Qualities for individual bases were not recorded, and no much larger clone is one base off.

V is shortened by 0 bases, J by 1 base, and the region joining them spans 18 bases. The CDR3 runs 18 amino acids, cysteine and phenylalanine included. Left in the record is the CDR3 DNA by itself, 54 bases read in frame from the first base. CDR1 is given as SGHDN and CDR2 as FVKESK, both from the germline V gene. General conclusions and limits of the study: Because donor CMV infection status was unknown, age-related changes in expanded clonotypes were potentially confounded. Because profiling used bulk unsorted PBMCs, naive and antigen-experienced compartments could not be compared conclusively. Observed TCR beta diversity per million T cells fell roughly linearly with age, and a significant reduction was already apparent by age about 38. A strong correlation was found between observed TCR beta diversity and the percentage of naive T cells measured by flow cytometry. Total diversity estimates from one million sequenced T cells were considered lower bounds and underestimates. Compared with the aged group, the long-lived group had more naive CD4+ T cells, fewer expanded clones and increased TCR diversity, suggesting age selection.

The donors were roughly 39 Caucasian individuals from Russia, aged roughly 6 to 100 years, who were systemically healthy. Each donor gave approximately 9.3 milliliters of peripheral blood, collected into EDTA-treated Vacutainer tubes. Ficoll-Paque density-gradient centrifugation was used to isolate PBMCs, with at least 6 million obtained per sample. Total RNA, at least 5 micrograms per sample, was extracted from PBMCs with Trizol reagent. Naive CD45RAhigh/CD27high T cell percentages were measured by flow cytometry on a PBMC aliquot from every donor. The clonotype was recovered from a man aged 25-45 years in good health. The sequencing input was blood. The V gene is TRBV14 and the J gene is TRBJ2-5; the D gene could be either TRBD1 or TRBD2, each agreeing at 7 bases. The nucleotides read TGTGCCAGCAGCCAAGAAGCGGGACAGACCCTCTTCCAAGAGACCCAGTACTTC. It codes for CASSQEAGQTLFQETQYF.